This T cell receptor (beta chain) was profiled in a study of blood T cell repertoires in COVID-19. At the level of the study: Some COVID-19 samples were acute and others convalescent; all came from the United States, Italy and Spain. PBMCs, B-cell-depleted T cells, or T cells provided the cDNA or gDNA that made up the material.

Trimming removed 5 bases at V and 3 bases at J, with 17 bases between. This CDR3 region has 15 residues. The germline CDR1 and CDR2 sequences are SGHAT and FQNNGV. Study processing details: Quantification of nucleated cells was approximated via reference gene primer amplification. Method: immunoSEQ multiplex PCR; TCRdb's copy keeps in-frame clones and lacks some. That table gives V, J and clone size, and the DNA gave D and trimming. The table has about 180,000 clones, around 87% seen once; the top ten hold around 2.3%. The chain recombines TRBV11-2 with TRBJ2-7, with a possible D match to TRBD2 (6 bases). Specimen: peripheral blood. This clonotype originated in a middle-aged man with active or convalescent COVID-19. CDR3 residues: CASSPLAGSLYEQYF. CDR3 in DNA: TGTGCCAGCAGCCCCCTTGCGGGGAGCCTCTACGAGCAGTACTTC.